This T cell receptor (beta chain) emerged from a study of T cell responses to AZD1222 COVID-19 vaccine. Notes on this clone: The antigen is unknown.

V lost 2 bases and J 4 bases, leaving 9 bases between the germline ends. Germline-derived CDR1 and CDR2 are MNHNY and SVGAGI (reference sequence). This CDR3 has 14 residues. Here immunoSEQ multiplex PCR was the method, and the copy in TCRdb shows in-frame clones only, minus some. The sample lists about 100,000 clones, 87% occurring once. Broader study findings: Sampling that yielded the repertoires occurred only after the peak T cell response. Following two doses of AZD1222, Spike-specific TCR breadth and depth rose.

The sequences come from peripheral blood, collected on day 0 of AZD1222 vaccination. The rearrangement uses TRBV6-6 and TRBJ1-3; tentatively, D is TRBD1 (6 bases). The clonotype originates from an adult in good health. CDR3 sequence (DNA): TGTGCCAGCAGTTACGGGGGGCAGGGAAACACCATATATTTT. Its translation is CASSYGGQGNTIYF.